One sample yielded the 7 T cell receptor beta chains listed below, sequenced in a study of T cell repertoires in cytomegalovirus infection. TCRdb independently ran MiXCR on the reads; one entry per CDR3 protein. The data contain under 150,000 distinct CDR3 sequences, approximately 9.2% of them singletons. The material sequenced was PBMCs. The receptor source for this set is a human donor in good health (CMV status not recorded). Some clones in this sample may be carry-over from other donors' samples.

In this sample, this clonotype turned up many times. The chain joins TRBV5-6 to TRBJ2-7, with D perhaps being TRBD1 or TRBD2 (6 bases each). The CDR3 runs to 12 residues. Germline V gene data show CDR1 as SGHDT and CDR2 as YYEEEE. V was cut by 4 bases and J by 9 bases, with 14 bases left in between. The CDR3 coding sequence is TGTGCCAGCAGCCTACCACAGGGAGGGCAGTACTTC. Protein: CASSLPQGGQYF.

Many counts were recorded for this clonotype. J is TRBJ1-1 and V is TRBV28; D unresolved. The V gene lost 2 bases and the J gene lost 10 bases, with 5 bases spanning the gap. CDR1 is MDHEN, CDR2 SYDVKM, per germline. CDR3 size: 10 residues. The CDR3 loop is CASSLAGAFF. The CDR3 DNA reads TGTGCCAGCAGTTTAGCGGGAGCTTTCTTT.

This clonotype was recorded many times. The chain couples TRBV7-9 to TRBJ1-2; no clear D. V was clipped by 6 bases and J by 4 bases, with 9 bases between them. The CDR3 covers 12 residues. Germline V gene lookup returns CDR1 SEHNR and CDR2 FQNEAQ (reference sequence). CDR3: CASRALGYGYTF. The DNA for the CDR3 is TGTGCCAGCAGAGCCTTGGGCTATGGCTACACCTTC.

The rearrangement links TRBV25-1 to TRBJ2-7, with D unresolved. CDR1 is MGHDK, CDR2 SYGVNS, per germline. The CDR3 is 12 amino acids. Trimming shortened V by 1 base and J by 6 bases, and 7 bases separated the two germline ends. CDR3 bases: TGTGCCAGCAGTGAATCCCGCAGCGAGCAGTACTTC. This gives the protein CASSESRSEQYF.

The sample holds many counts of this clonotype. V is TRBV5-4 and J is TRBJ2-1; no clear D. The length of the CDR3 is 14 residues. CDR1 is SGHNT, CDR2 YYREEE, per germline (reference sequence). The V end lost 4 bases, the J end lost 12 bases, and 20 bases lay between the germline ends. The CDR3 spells CASSTTPGSVMQFF. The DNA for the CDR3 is TGTGCCAGCAGCACTACGCCGGGCTCTGTGATGCAGTTCTTC.

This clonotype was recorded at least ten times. DNA of the CDR3: TGCAGTGCTAGCGAGGGTCTCCCGGGAGATACGCAGTATTTT. Translated: CSASEGLPGDTQYF. V gene TRBV20-1 combines with J gene TRBJ2-3; tentative D call: TRBD2 (5 bases). Trimming removed 3 bases from V and 5 bases from J, with 15 bases in between. The germline V gene has CDR1 DFQATT and CDR2 SNEGSKA (reference sequence). The CDR3 runs 14 residues.

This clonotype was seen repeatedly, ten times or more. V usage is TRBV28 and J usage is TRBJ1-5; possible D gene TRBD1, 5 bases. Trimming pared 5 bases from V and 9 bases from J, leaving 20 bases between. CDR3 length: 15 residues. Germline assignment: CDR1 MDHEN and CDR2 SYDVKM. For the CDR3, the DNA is TGTGCCAGCAGTCTGCTCAGGGTTTTAGGTGCGCCCCAGCATTTT. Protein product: CASSLLRVLGAPQHF.